What follows are 30 T cell receptor beta chains derived from one specimen sequenced in a study of brain T cells in children with intractable seizures. The data were produced by immunoSEQ multiplex PCR, yet TCRdb's version contains in-frame clones alone and is incomplete. Of fewer than 150,000 clones in the sample, 94% were seen once. The sample in question was peripheral blood, obtained at surgery. These receptors were collected from a boy younger than two with hemimegalencephaly and intractable seizures.

The chain links TRBV5-8 to TRBJ2-3; D unclear. Looked up from germline, CDR1 is SGHTS and CDR2 is YDEGEE. V was trimmed by 0 bases and J by 6 bases, leaving 5 bases between them. The CDR3 extends over 12 amino acids. The CDR3 reads CASSLERDTQYF. The CDR3 bases are TGTGCCAGCAGCTTGGAAAGGGATACGCAGTATTTT.

The chain links TRBV5-1 to TRBJ2-5; TRBD1 matches 8 bases. Trimming cost V 3 bases and J 5 bases; bases outside gene matches: 3. This CDR3 region has 13 residues. Germline assignment: CDR1 SGHRS and CDR2 YFSETQ. The CDR3 coding sequence is TGCGCCAGCAGCTCAGGGGGCTGGGAGACCCAGTACTTC. Amino acids: CASSSGGWETQYF. Using reference TRBV5-1 and TRBJ2-5 for the parts outside the CDR3, the full variable domain is KAGVTQTPRYLIKTRGQQVTLSCSPISGHRSVSWYQQTPGQGLQFLFEYFSETQRNKGNFPGRFSGRQFSNSRSEMNVSTLELGDSALYLCASSSGGWETQYFGPGTRLLVL.

The CDR3 nucleotides read TGTGCTACCGGACGCGGGGGGTTCACCGGGGAGCTGTTTTTT. It yields the protein CATGRGGFTGELFF. The J gene is TRBJ2-2, the V gene TRBV12-5, with 8 positions matching TRBD2. Germline-derived CDR1 and CDR2 are LGHNT and FRNRAP. This CDR3 contains 14 residues. Trimming cost V 10 bases and J 4 bases; bases outside gene matches: 8.

The gene calls are TRBV5-4 and TRBJ2-3; D gene uncertain. V lost 2 bases to trimming and J lost 5 bases, with 9 bases between them. There are 13 residues in the CDR3. Germline-derived CDR1 and CDR2 are SGHNT and YYREEE (reference sequence). In DNA form, the CDR3 reads TGTGCCAGCAGCTTAACCTGGGGAGATACGCAGTATTTT. It encodes CASSLTWGDTQYF.

The chain uses TRBV13 and TRBJ1-5; perhaps TRBD1 as D (5 bases). The germline V gene encodes CDR1 PRHDT and CDR2 FYEKMQ (reference sequence). V was clipped by 2 bases and J by 7 bases, with 9 bases between them. The CDR3 loop spans 13 amino acids. The DNA of the CDR3 is TGTGCCAGCAGCTTATGGGGGGTCCAGCCCCAGCATTTT. Residues: CASSLWGVQPQHF.

This clone was observed once. This chain links TRBV19 with TRBJ1-5; the D gene is possibly TRBD1 (5 bases). V was cut by 5 bases and J by 0 bases, with 11 bases left in between. This CDR3 comprises 15 residues. Germline V gene sequence: CDR1 LNHDA, CDR2 SQIVND (reference sequence). The CDR3: CASSPQGNSNQPQHF. CDR3 nucleotide sequence: TGTGCCAGTAGTCCCCAGGGCAATAGCAATCAGCCCCAGCATTTT. Based on the CDR3 plus reference TRBV19 and TRBJ1-5, the full variable domain is DGGITQSPKYLFRKEGQNVTLSCEQNLNHDAMYWYRQDPGQGLRLIYYSQIVNDFQKGDIAEGYSVSREKKESFPLTVTSAQKNPTAFYLCASSPQGNSNQPQHFGDGTRLSIL.

The chain is built from TRBV28 and TRBJ1-1; possible D gene TRBD1, 5 bases. The CDR3 is 12 residues long. With 5 bases removed from V and 11 bases from J, the gap between germline ends came to 15 bases. From germline, CDR1 is MDHEN and CDR2 SYDVKM. The CDR3 region has the DNA TGTGCCAGCAGTGGGGGGGGACGGCGGGCTTTCTTT. This translates into CASSGGGRRAFF.

The chain recombines TRBV3-1 (or the pseudogene TRBV3-2) with TRBJ1-2; D unresolved. CDR3 length: 14 residues. Trimming pared 1 base from V and 2 bases from J, leaving 8 bases between. The germline gives CDR1 LGHDT, CDR2 YNNKEL (reference sequence). The CDR3 here is CASSQGSRNYGYTF. The CDR3, as DNA: TGTGCCAGCAGCCAAGGTTCTCGGAACTATGGCTACACCTTC.

The CDR3 sequence: CASSLDGSSYNEQFF. The DNA for the CDR3 is TGTGCCAGCAGCTTAGACGGGAGCTCCTACAATGAGCAGTTCTTC. The rearrangement joins TRBV7-9 to TRBJ2-1; tentative D call: TRBD2 (6 bases). Germline assignment: CDR1 SEHNR and CDR2 FQNEAQ (reference sequence). Trimming took 1 base from V and 0 from J, leaving 7 bases between them. CDR3 size: 15 residues. Combining the CDR3 with reference TRBV7-9 and TRBJ2-1 gives the whole variable domain DTGVSQNPRHKITKRGQNVTFRCDPISEHNRLYWYRQTLGQGPEFLTYFQNEAQLEKSRLLSDRFSAERPKGSFSTLEIQRTEQGDSAMYLCASSLDGSSYNEQFFGPGTRLTVL.

V is TRBV6-5 and J is TRBJ1-5; no reliable D call. The CDR3 extends over 15 amino acids. Germline loops: CDR1 MNHEY, CDR2 SVGAGI. Trimming took off 5 bases at V and 3 bases at J, with 14 bases between the two ends. CDR3 sequence (DNA): TGTGCCAGCAGTCCGGTAGGAGGTTCCAATCAGCCCCAGCATTTT. Its translation: CASSPVGGSNQPQHF.

The V call is TRBV19, the J call TRBJ1-2; possibly TRBD1 for D (5 bases). This CDR3 has 17 amino acids. The germline V gene has CDR1 LNHDA and CDR2 SQIVND (reference sequence). Trimming stripped 3 bases from V and 4 bases from J, with 21 bases between. Written as DNA, the CDR3 is TGTGCCAGTAGTATTGGGGGTTCCGTCCCGGCCCTCTATGGCTACACCTTC. It is translated as CASSIGGSVPALYGYTF.

The V and J genes are TRBV3-1 (or the pseudogene TRBV3-2) and TRBJ2-7, with D possibly TRBD2 on 5 matching bases. The germline gives CDR1 LGHDT, CDR2 YNNKEL (reference sequence). This CDR3 spans 16 amino acids. Trimming removed 4 bases from V and 3 bases from J, with 19 bases in between. The CDR3 spells CASSRGLPWEIYEQYF. CDR3 DNA sequence: TGTGCCAGCAGCCGTGGGCTCCCCTGGGAGATCTACGAGCAGTACTTC.

The V and J genes are TRBV19 and TRBJ2-1, with 7 bases lining up with TRBD1. V lost 5 bases to trimming and J lost 2 bases; unmatched junction nucleotides: 9. The CDR3 length is 16 residues. The V gene's germline CDR1 is LNHDA and CDR2 SQIVND (reference sequence). This CDR3 is CASSPKTGFPYNEQFF. CDR3 nucleotide sequence: TGTGCCAGTAGTCCCAAGACAGGGTTCCCCTACAATGAGCAGTTCTTC.

V is TRBV6-5 and J is TRBJ2-3; D unclear. This CDR3 region has 14 residues. Looked up from germline, CDR1 is MNHEY and CDR2 is SVGAGI. The V gene lost 8 bases and the J gene lost 3 bases, with 15 bases spanning the gap. CDR3 in amino acids: CASRRGSPTDTQYF. The CDR3 DNA is TGTGCCAGCCGTCGCGGCAGCCCGACAGATACGCAGTATTTT.

The V gene is TRBV20-1, the J gene TRBJ2-1, with TRBD2 matching 8 bases. The CDR3 length is 16 residues. Germline trimming cut 3 bases from V and 9 bases from J; bases unmatched to any gene: 16. From germline, CDR1 is DFQATT and CDR2 SNEGSKA (reference sequence). The CDR3 protein is CSASLTGTRYMGEQFF. CDR3 coding DNA: TGCAGTGCTAGTTTGACCGGGACTAGGTACATGGGTGAGCAGTTCTTC.

V gene TRBV5-4 combines with J gene TRBJ2-3; TRBD2 aligns across 9 bases. The CDR3 is made up of 18 amino acids. V gave up 4 bases and J gave up 2 bases; unmatched junction bases: 14. Per the germline V gene, CDR1 is SGHNT and CDR2 is YYREEE (reference sequence). CDR3: CASSAATPSGEDTDTQYF. The CDR3 nucleotides read TGTGCCAGCAGCGCCGCTACCCCTAGCGGGGAAGACACAGATACGCAGTATTTT.

CDR3 coding DNA: TGTGCCAGCAGCCTACTTAGCGATACGCAGTATTTT. It encodes CASSLLSDTQYF. This chain joins TRBV7-3 and TRBJ2-3; D is ambiguous. V was pared by 5 bases and J by 6 bases, with 9 bases between. The CDR3 spans 12 residues. CDR1 and CDR2 (germline): SGHTA, FQGTGA.

The gene calls are TRBV5-1 and TRBJ2-7, with 8 bases identical to TRBD2. The CDR3 runs 16 residues. Germline V lookup: CDR1 SGHRS, CDR2 YFSETQ. The trim removed 0 bases at V and 3 bases at J, leaving 8 bases unmatched. For the CDR3, the DNA is TGCGCCAGCAGCTTGGGTGAGCGGGAGCACTTCTACGAGCAGTACTTC. Translating gives CASSLGEREHFYEQYF.

The rearrangement uses TRBV4-2 and TRBJ2-3, with 10 nucleotides matching TRBD2. This CDR3 is built from 19 residues. Germline values: CDR1 LGHNA, CDR2 YNFKEQ. V gave up 3 bases and J gave up 5 bases; unmatched junction bases: 17. DNA of the CDR3: TGTGCCAGCAGCCAGCCACGGGGGACTAGCGTGGAGTGGGTAGATACGCAGTATTTT. It translates to CASSQPRGTSVEWVDTQYF.

In this sample, this clone turned up a few times. V is TRBV11-3 and J is TRBJ2-7; D possibly corresponds to TRBD2 (7 bases). CDR3 length: 16 amino acids. Per germline, CDR1 SGHNT and CDR2 YENEEA. V gave up 5 bases and J gave up 0 bases, with 17 bases separating them. This CDR3 reads CASSPRGGAPSYEQYF. CDR3 bases: TGTGCCAGCAGCCCGAGGGGGGGGGCTCCCTCCTACGAGCAGTACTTC.

The V call is TRBV5-6, the J call TRBJ2-7, with no clear D. Trimming removed 0 bases from V and 5 bases from J, with 9 bases in between. CDR1 is SGHDT and CDR2 is YYEEEE in the germline V gene. The CDR3 covers 13 residues. In nucleotides, the CDR3 is TGTGCCAGCAGCTTGGGGGGTTCGGACGAGCAGTACTTC. It is translated as CASSLGGSDEQYF.

The chain is built from TRBV12-3 or TRBV12-4 and TRBJ2-7; D call uncertain. The CDR3 has 11 residues. V was cut by 3 bases and J by 4 bases, with 4 bases left in between. CDR3 bases: TGTGCCAGCAGTTTTAGGTACGAGCAGTACTTC. Translated, it gives CASSFRYEQYF.

This sequence joins TRBV7-2 and TRBJ2-4, with a tentative D call TRBD1 (5 bases). The CDR3 length is 12 residues. V was trimmed by 1 base and J by 7 bases, leaving 5 bases between them. Germline CDR1 is SGHTA and CDR2 is FQGNSA. This CDR3 reads CASSLEGNIQYF. For the CDR3, the DNA is TGTGCCAGCAGCTTAGAGGGGAACATTCAGTACTTC.

V gene TRBV7-6 combines with J gene TRBJ2-7; no definite D call. The CDR3 is 13 residues long. Germline V gene data show CDR1 as SGHVS and CDR2 as FNYEAQ. Trimming removed 1 base at V and 2 bases at J, with 6 bases between. The CDR3 loop reads CASSLVGTYEQYF. CDR3 in DNA: TGTGCCAGCAGCTTAGTGGGGACCTACGAGCAGTACTTC. Filled out from reference TRBV7-6 and TRBJ2-7, the complete variable domain reads GAGVSQSPRYKVTKRGQDVALRCDPISGHVSLYWYRQALGQGPEFLTYFNYEAQQDKSGLPNDRFSAERPEGSISTLTIQRTEQRDSAMYRCASSLVGTYEQYFGPGTRLTVT.

The chain is built from TRBV7-2 and TRBJ2-7; 14 bases align to TRBD2. Germline V lookup: CDR1 SGHTA, CDR2 FQGNSA. V gave up 2 bases and J gave up 3 bases; unmatched junction bases: 6. The CDR3 has 17 residues. CDR3 nucleotide sequence: TGTGCCAGCAGCTTACCTGGGACTAGCGGGAGTGTCTACGAGCAGTACTTC. Protein: CASSLPGTSGSVYEQYF.

The V and J genes are TRBV11-1 and TRBJ2-7, with TRBD1 identical over 8 bases. The germline CDR1 and CDR2 sequences are SGHAT and FQDESV (reference sequence). The CDR3 sequence is 15 residues long. V was clipped by 1 base and J by 4 bases; unmatched bases: 6. The CDR3 reads CASSLVRDRRYEQYF. In nucleotides, the CDR3 is TGTGCCAGCAGCTTAGTCCGGGACAGGAGATACGAGCAGTACTTC.

V and J are TRBV6-4 and TRBJ2-1, with TRBD2 identical over 11 bases. Germline assignment: CDR1 MRHNA and CDR2 SNTAGT. The CDR3 consists of 15 residues. Losses at the gene ends were 6 bases for V and 15 bases for J; bases not matched to a gene: 16. The CDR3 here is CASSPSVAGGPGLFF. The CDR3 region has the DNA TGTGCCAGCAGCCCTTCAGTAGCGGGAGGGCCTGGTCTGTTCTTC.

This rearrangement joins TRBV23-1 to TRBJ1-5, with 7 bases matching TRBD1. TRBV23-1 is assigned to the ORF class and has an uncertain function. V was pared by 1 base and J by 4 bases, with 1 base of the junction left unmatched. The CDR3 has 14 residues. The CDR3 DNA reads as TGCGCCAGCAGTCAATGGGACAGAAATCAGCCCCAGCATTTT. This encodes CASSQWDRNQPQHF.

The CDR3 region is CASTLVTGVEAFF. In DNA, the CDR3 is TGTGCCAGCACCCTAGTAACAGGGGTTGAAGCTTTCTTT. The chain links TRBV6-5 to TRBJ1-1; TRBD1 matches at 7 bases. The length of the CDR3 is 13 residues. Germline trimming cut 7 bases from V and 7 bases from J; bases unmatched to any gene: 9. The germline V gene encodes CDR1 MNHEY and CDR2 SVGAGI.

This clone was seen a few times. The genes are TRBV4-2 and TRBJ1-3; D unresolved. Germline V gene data show CDR1 as LGHNA and CDR2 as YNFKEQ. The CDR3 length is 15 residues. Trimming took 1 base from V and 0 from J, leaving 7 bases between them. The CDR3 here is CASSQGLLSGNTIYF. The CDR3 DNA sequence: TGTGCCAGCAGCCAAGGACTCCTCTCTGGAAACACCATATATTTT.